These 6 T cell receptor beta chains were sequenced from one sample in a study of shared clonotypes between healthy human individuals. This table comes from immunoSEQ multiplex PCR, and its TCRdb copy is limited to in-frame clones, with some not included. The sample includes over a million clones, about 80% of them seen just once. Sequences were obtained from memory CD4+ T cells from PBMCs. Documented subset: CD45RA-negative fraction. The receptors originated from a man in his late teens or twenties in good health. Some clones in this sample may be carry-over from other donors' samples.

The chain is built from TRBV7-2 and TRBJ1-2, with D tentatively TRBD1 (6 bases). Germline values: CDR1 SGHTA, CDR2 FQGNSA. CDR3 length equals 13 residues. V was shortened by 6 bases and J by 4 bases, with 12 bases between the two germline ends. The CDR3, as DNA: TGTGCCAGCAGTTGGGGGGCGGGCTATGGCTACACCTTC. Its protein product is CASSWGAGYGYTF.

CDR3 coding DNA: TGTGCCAGCAGCAGAGCGGGAGAAGGTTACGAGCAGTACTTC. Residues: CASSRAGEGYEQYF. The chain links TRBV27 to TRBJ2-7; 8 nucleotides align to TRBD2. This CDR3 region has 14 residues. Germline CDR1 reads MNHEY; CDR2 reads SMNVEV (reference sequence). V was pared by 6 bases and J by 4 bases, with 8 bases of the junction left unmatched.

The CDR3 reads CASSQEFRGAEAFF. The CDR3 region has the DNA TGTGCCAGCAGCCAAGAGTTCAGGGGGGCTGAAGCTTTCTTT. The chain carries TRBV14 and TRBJ1-1; 7 bases line up with TRBD1. Germline-derived CDR1 and CDR2 are SGHDN and FVKESK. This CDR3 has 14 residues. Trimming cost V 0 bases and J 6 bases; bases outside gene matches: 4.

The CDR3 DNA follows: TGTGCCAGCAGGGAGACCTCAGGGATCCCTGAAGCTTTCTTT. It translates to CASRETSGIPEAFF. This chain joins TRBV6-6 and TRBJ1-1, with TRBD1 as a possible D gene (5 bases). CDR1 and CDR2 from the germline V gene are MNHNY and SVGAGI (reference sequence). V lost 6 bases to trimming and J lost 6 bases, with 17 bases between them. CDR3 size: 14 residues.

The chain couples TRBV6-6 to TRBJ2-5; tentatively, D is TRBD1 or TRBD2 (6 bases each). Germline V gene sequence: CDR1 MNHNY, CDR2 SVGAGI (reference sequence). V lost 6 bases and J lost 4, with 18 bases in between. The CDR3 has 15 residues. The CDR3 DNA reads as TGTGCCAGCAGCCTCCCAGGAGGGGGAGGAGAGACCCAGTACTTC. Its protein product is CASSLPGGGGETQYF.

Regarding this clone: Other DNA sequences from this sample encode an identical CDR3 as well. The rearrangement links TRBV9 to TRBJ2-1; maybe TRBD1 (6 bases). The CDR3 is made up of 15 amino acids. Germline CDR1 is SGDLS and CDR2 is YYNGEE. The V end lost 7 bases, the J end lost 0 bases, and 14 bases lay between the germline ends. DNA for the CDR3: TGTGCCAGCTCCCTCACAGGGAGCTCCTACAATGAGCAGTTCTTC. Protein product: CASSLTGSSYNEQFF.